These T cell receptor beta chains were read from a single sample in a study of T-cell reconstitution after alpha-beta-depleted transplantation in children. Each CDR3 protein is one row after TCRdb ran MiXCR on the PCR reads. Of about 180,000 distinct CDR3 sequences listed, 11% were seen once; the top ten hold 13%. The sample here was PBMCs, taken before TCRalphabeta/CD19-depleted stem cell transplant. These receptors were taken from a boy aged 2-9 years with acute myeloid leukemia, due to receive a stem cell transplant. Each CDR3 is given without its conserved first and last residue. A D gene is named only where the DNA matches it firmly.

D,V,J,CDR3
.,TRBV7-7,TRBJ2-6,ASSPSSGANVLT
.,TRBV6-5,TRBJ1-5,ASRRDSNQPQH
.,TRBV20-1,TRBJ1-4,SARDPRSNEKLF
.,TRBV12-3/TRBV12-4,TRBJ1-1,ASSFRTDLNTEAF
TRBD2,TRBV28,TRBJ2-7,ASIGTSGRKSSYEQY
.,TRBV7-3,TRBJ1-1,ASSYGLNTEAF
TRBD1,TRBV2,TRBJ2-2,ASSVPDRGQAGELF
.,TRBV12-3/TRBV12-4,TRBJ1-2,ASRLGASGYT
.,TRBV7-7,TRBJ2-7,ASSLNRSAKQY
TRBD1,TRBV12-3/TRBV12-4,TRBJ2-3,ASTRGLQGNTDTQY
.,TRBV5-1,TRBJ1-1,ASSSPFSTEAF
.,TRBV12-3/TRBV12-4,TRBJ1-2,ASSLSSHGYT
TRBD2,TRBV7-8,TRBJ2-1,ASSSGTSGIQF
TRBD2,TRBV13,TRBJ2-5,ASRPTTSGVQETQY
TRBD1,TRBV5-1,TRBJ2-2,ASGDRGSPGELF
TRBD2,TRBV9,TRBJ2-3,ASNAGGAGDTQY
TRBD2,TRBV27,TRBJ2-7,ASSLMREVSYEQY
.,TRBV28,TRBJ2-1,ASSLEGAYNEQF
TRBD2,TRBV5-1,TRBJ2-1,ASSLASSGRDEQF
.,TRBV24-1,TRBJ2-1,ATSDPSVQGANNEQF
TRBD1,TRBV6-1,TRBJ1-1,ASSERTGGITEAF
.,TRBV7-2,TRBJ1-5,ASSSSPSNQPQH
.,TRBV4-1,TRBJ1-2,ASSQETTLTRGYT
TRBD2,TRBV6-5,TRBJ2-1,ASSYSRGGDEQF
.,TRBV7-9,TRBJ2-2,ASSQGPTGELF
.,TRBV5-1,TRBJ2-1,ASRAVSVDEQF
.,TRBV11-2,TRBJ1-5,ASSQQGGNQPQH
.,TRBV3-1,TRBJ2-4,ASSPGDSLKNIQY
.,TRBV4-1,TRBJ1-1,ASSQAYFYRVQGAF
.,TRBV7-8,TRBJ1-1,ASSATGRNTEAF
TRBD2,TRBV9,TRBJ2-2,ASSVVGLAGELF
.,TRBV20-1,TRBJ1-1,SARDRGLVRDTEAF
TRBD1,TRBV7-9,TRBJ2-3,ASSSKQGTPTDTQY
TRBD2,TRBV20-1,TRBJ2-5,SARGGLAVFPETQY
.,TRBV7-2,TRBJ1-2,ASTQSRGNYGYT
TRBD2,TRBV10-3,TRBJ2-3,AISESPSGNTQY
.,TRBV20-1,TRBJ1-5,SAGDGQNQPQH
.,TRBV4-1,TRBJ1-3,ASSHPGANSGNTIY
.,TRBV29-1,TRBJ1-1,SVEDKGRKGKGTEAF
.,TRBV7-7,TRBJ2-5,ASSLRPLAETQY